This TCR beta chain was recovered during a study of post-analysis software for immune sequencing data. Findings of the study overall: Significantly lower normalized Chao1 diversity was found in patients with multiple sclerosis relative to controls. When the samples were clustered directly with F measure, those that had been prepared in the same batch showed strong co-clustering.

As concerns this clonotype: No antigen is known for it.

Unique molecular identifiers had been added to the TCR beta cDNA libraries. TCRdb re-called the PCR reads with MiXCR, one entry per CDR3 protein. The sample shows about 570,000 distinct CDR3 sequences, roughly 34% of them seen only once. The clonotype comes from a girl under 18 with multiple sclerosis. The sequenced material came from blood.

CDR3 residues: CASSLLDRHGYTF. The CDR3 bases are TGTGCCAGCAGTCTTCTGGACAGGCATGGCTACACCTTC. This chain uses TRBV6-5 with TRBJ1-2; 7 bases line up with TRBD1. Germline CDR1 reads MNHEY; CDR2 reads SVGAGI. This CDR3 is 13 amino acids long. V was pared by 5 bases and J by 6 bases, with 6 bases of the junction left unmatched.